The source of this T cell receptor beta chain is a study of CD8 T cells in Susac syndrome. Regarding the study as a whole: As acknowledged by the study, its TCR sequencing and HLA analysis included a relatively small number of individuals.

Of note for this clonotype: Its cognate antigen is unknown.

RNA in amounts of roughly 0.5 to 1 ug was reverse transcribed with random hexamers. By means of immunoSEQ multiplex PCR, TCR beta CDR3 spanning 54 Vbeta and 13 Jbeta underwent amplification. TCRdb reanalysed the immunoSEQ multiplex PCR reads using MiXCR and keeps one entry per CDR3 protein. The data contain 150,000 to 190,000 distinct CDR3 sequences, approximately 94% of them singletons. TEMRA cells were enriched by FACS, and CD4+ and CD8+ T cells were negatively isolated. The CDR3 spans 12 residues. The germline gives CDR1 MNHEY, CDR2 SMNVEV (reference sequence). V was shortened by 6 bases and J by 4 bases, with 7 bases between the two germline ends.

The receptor comes from a human donor with multiple sclerosis. Source material: CD8+ T cells from PBMCs. The chain uses TRBV27 and TRBJ1-5, with D tentatively TRBD1 (5 bases). The CDR3 DNA follows: TGTGCCAGCAGGGGACCAAATCAGCCCCAGCATTTT. Translating it yields CASRGPNQPQHF.